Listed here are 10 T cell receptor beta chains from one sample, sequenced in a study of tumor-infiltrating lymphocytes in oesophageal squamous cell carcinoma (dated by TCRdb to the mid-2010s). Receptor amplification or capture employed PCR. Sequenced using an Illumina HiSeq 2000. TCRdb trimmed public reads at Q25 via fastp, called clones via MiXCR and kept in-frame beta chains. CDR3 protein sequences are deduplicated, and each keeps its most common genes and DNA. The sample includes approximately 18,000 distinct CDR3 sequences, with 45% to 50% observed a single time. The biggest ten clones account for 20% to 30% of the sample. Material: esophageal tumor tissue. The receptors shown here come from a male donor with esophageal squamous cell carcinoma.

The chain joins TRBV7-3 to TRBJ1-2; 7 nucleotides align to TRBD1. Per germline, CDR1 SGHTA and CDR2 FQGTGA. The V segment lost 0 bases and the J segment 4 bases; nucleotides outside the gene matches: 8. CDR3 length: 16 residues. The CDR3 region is CASSLTSGQFPYGYTF. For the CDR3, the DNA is TGTGCCAGCAGCTTAACTTCGGGACAGTTCCCCTATGGCTACACCTTC.

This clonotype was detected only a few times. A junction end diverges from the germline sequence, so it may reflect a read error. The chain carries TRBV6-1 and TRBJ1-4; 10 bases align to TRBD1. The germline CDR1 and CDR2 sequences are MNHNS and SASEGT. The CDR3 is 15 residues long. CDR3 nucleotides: TGTGCCAGCAGCGAAGGGACAGGGGTCTATGAAAAACTGTTTTTT. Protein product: CASSEGTGVYEKLFF.

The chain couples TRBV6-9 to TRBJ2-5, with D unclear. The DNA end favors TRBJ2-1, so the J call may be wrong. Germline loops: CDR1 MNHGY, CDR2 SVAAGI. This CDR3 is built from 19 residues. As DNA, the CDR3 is TGTGCCAGCAGCAGACGAAGCCCGCCGGACGCCAGGCCCCACAATGAGCAGTTCTTC. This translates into CASSRRSPPDARPHNEQFF.

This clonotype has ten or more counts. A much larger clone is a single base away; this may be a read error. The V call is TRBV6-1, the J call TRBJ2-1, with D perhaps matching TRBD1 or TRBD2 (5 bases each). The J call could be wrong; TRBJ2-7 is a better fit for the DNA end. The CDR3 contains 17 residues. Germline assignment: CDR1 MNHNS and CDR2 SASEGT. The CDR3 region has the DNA TGTGCCAGCAGTTACACCGCCGGGACCCACTCCTACAATGAGCAGTACTTC. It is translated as CASSYTAGTHSYNEQYF.

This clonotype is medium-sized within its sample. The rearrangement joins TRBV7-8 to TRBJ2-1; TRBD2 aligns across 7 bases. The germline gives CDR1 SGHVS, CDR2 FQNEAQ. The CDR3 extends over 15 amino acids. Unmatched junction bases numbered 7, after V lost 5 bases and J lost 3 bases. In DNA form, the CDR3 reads TGTGCCAGCAGCCCTGGGGCGGGAGACTACAATGAGCAGTTCTTC. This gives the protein CASSPGAGDYNEQFF.

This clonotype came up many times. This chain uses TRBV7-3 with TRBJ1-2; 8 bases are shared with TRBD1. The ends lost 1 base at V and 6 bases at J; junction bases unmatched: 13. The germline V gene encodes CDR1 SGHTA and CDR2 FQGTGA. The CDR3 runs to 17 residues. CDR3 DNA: TGTGCCAGCAGCTTAAACCCGGCGACAGGGGCCTCGCATGGCTACACCTTC. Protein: CASSLNPATGASHGYTF.

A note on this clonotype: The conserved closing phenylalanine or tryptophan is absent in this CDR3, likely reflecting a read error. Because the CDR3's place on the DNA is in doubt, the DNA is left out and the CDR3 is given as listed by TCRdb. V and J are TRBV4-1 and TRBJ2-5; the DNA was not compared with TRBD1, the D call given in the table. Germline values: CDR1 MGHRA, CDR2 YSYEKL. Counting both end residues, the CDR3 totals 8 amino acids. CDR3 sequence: CASSQLDR.

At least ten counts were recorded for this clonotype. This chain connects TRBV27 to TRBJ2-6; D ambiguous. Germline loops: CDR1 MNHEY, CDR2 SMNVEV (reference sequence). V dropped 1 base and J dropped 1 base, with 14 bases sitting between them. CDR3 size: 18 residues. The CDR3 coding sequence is TGTGCCAGCAGTTTATTGGGTAATACTGCTTCTGGGGCCAACGTCCTGACTTTC. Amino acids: CASSLLGNTASGANVLTF.

CDR3: CASRFAGTRNEQFF. The CDR3 region has the DNA TGTGCCAGCCGGTTCGCGGGGACCCGCAATGAGCAGTTCTTC. V gene TRBV12-3 or TRBV12-4 combines with J gene TRBJ2-1, with D perhaps TRBD2 (6 bases). The V and J ends lost 8 bases and 6 bases respectively, with 17 bases between them. The CDR3 totals 14 residues.

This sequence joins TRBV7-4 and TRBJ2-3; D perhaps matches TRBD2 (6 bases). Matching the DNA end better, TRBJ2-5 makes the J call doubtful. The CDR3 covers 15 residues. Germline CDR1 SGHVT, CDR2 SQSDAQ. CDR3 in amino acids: CASSLPPGREETQYF. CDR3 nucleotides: TGTGCCAGCAGCTTACCCCCGGGACGGGAGGAGACCCAGTACTTC.